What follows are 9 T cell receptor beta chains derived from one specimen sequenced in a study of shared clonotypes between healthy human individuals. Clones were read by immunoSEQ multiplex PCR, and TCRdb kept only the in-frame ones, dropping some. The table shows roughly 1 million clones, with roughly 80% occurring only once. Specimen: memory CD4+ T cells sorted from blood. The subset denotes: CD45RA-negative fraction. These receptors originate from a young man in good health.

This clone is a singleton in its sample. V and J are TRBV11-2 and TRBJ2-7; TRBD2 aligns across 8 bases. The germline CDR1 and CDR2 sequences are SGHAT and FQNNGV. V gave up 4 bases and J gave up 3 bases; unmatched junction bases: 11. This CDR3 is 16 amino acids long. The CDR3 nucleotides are TGTGCCAGCAGCTCCTCCCCGGGACTAGGTAACTACGAGCAGTACTTC. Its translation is CASSSSPGLGNYEQYF.

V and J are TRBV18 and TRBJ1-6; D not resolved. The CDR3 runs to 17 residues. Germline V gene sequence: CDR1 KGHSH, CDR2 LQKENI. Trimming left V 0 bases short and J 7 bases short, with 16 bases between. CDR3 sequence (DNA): TGTGCCAGCTCACCACCGTGGGCCTCCGGAGGAAATTCACCCCTCCACTTT. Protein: CASSPPWASGGNSPLHF.

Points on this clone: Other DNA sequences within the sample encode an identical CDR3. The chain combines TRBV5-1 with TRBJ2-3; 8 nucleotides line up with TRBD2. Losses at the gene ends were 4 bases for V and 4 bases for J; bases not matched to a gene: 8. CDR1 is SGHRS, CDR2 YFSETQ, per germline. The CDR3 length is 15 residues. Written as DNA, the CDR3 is TGCGCCAGCAGCCCCGGGACTAGGTCCCCAGATACGCAGTATTTT. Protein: CASSPGTRSPDTQYF.

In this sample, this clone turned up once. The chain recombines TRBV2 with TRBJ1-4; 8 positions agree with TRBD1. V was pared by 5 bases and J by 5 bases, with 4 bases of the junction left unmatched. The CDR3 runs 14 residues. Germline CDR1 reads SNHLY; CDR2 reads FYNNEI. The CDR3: CASSLGQGNEKLFF. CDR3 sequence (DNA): TGTGCCAGCAGTCTCGGACAGGGCAATGAAAAACTGTTTTTT.

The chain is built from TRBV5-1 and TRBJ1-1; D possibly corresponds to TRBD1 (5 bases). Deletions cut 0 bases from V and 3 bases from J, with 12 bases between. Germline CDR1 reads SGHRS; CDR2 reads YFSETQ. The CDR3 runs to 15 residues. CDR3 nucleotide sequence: TGCGCCAGCAGCTTGGCACTGGGGGAAGACACTGAAGCTTTCTTT. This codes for CASSLALGEDTEAFF.

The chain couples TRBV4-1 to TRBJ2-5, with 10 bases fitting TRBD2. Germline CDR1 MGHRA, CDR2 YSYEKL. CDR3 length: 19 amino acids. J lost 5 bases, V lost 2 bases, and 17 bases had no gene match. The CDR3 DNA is TGCGCCAGCAGCCAATCAAGTATGGAGCGGGAGGGCAGCAAGGAGACCCAGTACTTC. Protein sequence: CASSQSSMEREGSKETQYF.

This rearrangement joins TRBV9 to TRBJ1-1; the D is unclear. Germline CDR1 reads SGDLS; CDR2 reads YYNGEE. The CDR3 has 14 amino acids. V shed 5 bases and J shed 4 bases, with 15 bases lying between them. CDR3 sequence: CASSLRPVATEAFF. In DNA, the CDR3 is TGTGCCAGCAGTCTACGACCGGTGGCCACTGAAGCTTTCTTT.

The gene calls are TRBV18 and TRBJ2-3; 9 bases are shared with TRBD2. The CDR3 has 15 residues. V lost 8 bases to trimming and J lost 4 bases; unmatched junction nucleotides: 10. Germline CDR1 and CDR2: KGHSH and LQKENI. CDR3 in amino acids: CASTPASGIPDTQYF. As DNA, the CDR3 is TGTGCCAGCACCCCGGCTAGCGGGATTCCAGATACGCAGTATTTT.

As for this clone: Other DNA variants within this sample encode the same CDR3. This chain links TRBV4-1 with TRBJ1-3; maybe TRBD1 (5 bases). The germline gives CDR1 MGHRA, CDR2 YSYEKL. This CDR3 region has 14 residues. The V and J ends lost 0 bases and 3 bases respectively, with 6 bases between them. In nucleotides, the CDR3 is TGCGCCAGCAGCCAAGAGGGGCTTGGAAACACCATATATTTT. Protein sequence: CASSQEGLGNTIYF.